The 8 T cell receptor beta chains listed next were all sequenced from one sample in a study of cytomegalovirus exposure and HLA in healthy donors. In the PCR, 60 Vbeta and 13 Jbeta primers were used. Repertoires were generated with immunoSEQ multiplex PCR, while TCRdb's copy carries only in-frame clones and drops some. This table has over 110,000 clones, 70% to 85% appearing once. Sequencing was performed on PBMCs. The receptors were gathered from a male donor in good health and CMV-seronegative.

The CDR3 DNA sequence: TGTGCCAGCAGCCCCGTCGCGGCGAGCTCCTACGAGCAGTACTTC. As protein: CASSPVAASSYEQYF. This sequence joins TRBV7-2 and TRBJ2-5, with unresolved D. Near its end, the DNA agrees better with TRBJ2-7, so the J call may be wrong. Germline assignment: CDR1 SGHTA and CDR2 FQGNSA. The CDR3 is 15 amino acids.

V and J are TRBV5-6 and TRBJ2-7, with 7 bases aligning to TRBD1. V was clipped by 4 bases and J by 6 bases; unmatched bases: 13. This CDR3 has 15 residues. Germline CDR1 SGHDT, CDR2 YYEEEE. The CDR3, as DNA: TGTGCCAGCAGCGTAGACAGGGTAGTATGGGGCGAGCAGTACTTC. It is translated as CASSVDRVVWGEQYF.

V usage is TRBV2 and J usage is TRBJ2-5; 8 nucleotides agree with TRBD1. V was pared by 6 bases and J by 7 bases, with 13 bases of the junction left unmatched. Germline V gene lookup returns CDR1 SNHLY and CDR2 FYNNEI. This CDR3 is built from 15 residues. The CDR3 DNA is TGTGCCAGCAGGCAAGGACAGGGTCTCACGGGGACCCAGTACTTC. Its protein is CASRQGQGLTGTQYF.

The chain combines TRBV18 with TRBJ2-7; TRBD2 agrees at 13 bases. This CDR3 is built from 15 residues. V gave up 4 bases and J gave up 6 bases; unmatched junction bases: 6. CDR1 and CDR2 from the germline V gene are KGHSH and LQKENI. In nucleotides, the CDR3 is TGTGCCAGCTCACTCGGACTAGCGGGAGCTGGCGAGCAGTACTTC. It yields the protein CASSLGLAGAGEQYF.

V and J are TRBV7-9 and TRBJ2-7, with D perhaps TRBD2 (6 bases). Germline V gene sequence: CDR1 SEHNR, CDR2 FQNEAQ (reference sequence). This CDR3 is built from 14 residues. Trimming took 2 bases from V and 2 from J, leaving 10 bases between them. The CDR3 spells CASSLLGGPYEQYF. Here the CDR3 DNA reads TGTGCCAGCAGCTTACTCGGGGGACCCTACGAGCAGTACTTC.

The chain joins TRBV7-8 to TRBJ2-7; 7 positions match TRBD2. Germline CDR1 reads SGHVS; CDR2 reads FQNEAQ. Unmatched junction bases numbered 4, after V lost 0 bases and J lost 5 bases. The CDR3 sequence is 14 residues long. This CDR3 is CASSLAGGRHEQYF. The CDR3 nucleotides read TGTGCCAGCAGCTTAGCGGGAGGGAGACACGAGCAGTACTTC.

The chain's CDR3 is CASSLQGQEQETQYF. The CDR3 bases are TGTGCCAGCTCGCTCCAGGGGCAGGAGCAAGAGACCCAGTACTTC. The chain employs TRBV18 and TRBJ2-5, with D possibly TRBD1 on 6 matching bases. Trimming took 6 bases from V and 2 from J, leaving 16 bases between them. Germline-derived CDR1 and CDR2 are KGHSH and LQKENI. The CDR3 extends over 15 amino acids.

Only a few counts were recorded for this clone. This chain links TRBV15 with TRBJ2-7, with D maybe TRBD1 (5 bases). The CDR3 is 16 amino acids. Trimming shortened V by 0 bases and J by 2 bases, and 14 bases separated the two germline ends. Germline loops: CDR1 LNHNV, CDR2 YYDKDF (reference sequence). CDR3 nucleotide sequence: TGTGCCACCAGCAGAGAAACAGGAAGCATTCCCTACGAGCAGTACTTC. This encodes CATSRETGSIPYEQYF.